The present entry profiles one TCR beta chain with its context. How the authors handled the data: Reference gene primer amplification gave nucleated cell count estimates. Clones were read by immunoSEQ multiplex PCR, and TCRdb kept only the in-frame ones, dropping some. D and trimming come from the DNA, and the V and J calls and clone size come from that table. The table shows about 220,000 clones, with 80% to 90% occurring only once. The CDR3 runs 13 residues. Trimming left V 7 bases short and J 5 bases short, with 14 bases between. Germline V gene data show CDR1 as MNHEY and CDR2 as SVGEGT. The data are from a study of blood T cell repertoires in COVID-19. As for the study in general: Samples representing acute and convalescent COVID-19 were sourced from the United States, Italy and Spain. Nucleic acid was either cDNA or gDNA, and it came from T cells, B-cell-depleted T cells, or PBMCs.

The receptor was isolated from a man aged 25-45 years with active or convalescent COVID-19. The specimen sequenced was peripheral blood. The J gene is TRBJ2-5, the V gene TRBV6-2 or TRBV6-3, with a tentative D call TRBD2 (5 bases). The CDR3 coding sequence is TGTGCCAGCAACCCCCCGGGAAGGGAGACCCAGTACTTC. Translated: CASNPPGRETQYF.